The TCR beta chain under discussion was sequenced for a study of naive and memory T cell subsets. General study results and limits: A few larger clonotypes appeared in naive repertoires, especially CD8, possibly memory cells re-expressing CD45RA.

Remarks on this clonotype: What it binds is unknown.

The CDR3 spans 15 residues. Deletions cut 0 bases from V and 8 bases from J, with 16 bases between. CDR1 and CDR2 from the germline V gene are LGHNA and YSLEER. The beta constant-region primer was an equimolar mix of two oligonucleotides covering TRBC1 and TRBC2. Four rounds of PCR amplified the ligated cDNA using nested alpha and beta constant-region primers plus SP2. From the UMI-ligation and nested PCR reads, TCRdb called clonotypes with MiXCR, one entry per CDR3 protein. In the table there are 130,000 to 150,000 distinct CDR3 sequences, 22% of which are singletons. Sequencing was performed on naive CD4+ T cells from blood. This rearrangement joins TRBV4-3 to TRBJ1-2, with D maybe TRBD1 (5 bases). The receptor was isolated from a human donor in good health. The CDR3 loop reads CASSQDPGRGEGYTF. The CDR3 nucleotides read TGCGCCAGCAGCCAAGATCCGGGGAGAGGGGAAGGCTACACCTTC.